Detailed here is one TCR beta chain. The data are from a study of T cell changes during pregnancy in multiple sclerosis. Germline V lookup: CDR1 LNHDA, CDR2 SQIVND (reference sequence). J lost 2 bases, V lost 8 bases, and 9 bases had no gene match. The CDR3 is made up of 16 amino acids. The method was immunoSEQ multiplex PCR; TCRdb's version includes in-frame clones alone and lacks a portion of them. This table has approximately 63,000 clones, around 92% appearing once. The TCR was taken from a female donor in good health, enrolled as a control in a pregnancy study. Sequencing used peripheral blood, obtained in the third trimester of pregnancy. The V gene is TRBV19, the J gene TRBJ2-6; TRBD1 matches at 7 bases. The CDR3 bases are TGTGCCAGTGAGCCAGGGGGAGTAACTGGGGCCAACGTCCTGACTTTC. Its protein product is CASEPGGVTGANVLTF.